The clone carrying this T cell receptor (beta chain) is a singleton in its sample. The antigen is undetermined. The data derive from a study of siplizumab effects on memory and regulatory T cells. Findings and caveats of the study: The naive T cell population seemed more diverse than memory cells and seemed a major contributor to the alloresponse.

Assay used: immunoSEQ multiplex PCR; TCRdb lists only in-frame clones, some missing. The table records about 120,000 clones, around 94% of them present only once. The clonotype comes from a human donor in good health. Sequenced: non-Treg CD4+ T cells sorted from blood.

This CDR3 is CASSARWQSPEAFF. CDR3 sequence (DNA): TGTGCCAGCAGTGCTAGATGGCAGTCCCCTGAAGCTTTCTTT. The V and J genes are TRBV6-4 and TRBJ1-1; no clear D gene. CDR1 and CDR2 (germline): MRHNA, SNTAGT. The CDR3 has 14 residues. The V end was cut by 4 bases, the J end by 6 bases, with 15 bases between.